This is a list of T cell receptor beta chains from one sample in a study of molecular identifiers for immune sequencing clone quantification. Via MiXCR, TCRdb re-called the PCR reads, giving one row per CDR3 protein. The data contain about 40,000 distinct CDR3 sequences, 15% to 20% of them singletons. What was sequenced was naive CD8+ T cells from blood, with Jurkat cell RNA spiked in. Receptors were obtained from a human donor in good health. Some libraries in this study had Jurkat cell RNA spiked in. CDR3s include the opening cysteine and the closing phenylalanine or tryptophan. D genes are given only for firm matches. Clone size appears in some rows only: once, few, many, or a class for an expanded clone.

TRBJ2-7 | TRBV12-3/TRBV12-4 | many | 15 | TRBD2 | CASSPSGGPAYEQYF | TGTGCCAGCAGTCCGAGCGGGGGCCCGGCCTACGAGCAGTACTTC
TRBJ1-1 | TRBV6-5 | . | 13 | . | CASSCEGHTEAFF | TGTGCCAGCAGTTGCGAGGGGCACACTGAAGCTTTCTTT
TRBJ2-3 | TRBV2 | many | 19 | TRBD2 | CASTMELAGGPWGTDTQYF | TGTGCCAGCACTATGGAACTAGCGGGGGGGCCTTGGGGCACAGATACGCAGTATTTT
TRBJ1-1 | TRBV5-5 | many | 14 | TRBD1 | CASSSGQGVTEAFF | TGTGCCAGCAGCTCAGGACAGGGCGTCACTGAAGCTTTCTTT
TRBJ2-7 | TRBV7-9 | . | 15 | TRBD1 | CASSSSGTGVYEQYF | TGTGCCAGCAGCTCCTCCGGGACAGGGGTATACGAGCAGTACTTC
TRBJ2-7 | TRBV28 | many | 14 | . | CASSLHRSSYEQYF | TGTGCCAGCAGTTTACACAGGTCCTCCTACGAGCAGTACTTC
TRBJ2-7 | TRBV7-9 | many | 13 | TRBD1 | CASRRDRDSEQYF | TGTGCCAGCAGGAGGGACAGGGACAGCGAGCAGTACTTC
TRBJ2-7 | TRBV14 | few | 14 | . | CASSQVGSVYEQYF | TGTGCCAGCAGCCAAGTAGGTAGCGTCTACGAGCAGTACTTC
TRBJ2-3 | TRBV12-3/TRBV12-4 | . | 16 | . | CASSPEIAAPTDTQYF | TGTGCCAGCAGCCCCGAGATCGCGGCTCCCACAGATACGCAGTATTTT
TRBJ2-5 | TRBV23-1 | many | 13 | . | CASSDGQQETQYF | TGCGCCAGCAGTGATGGACAGCAAGAGACCCAGTACTTC
TRBJ1-3 | TRBV7-2 | many | 17 | TRBD1 | CASSSGTASYSGNTIYF | TGTGCCAGCAGTTCCGGGACAGCAAGTTACTCTGGAAACACCATATATTTT
TRBJ1-5 | TRBV12-3/TRBV12-4 | many | 14 | TRBD1 | CASSLWDRNQPQHF | TGTGCCAGCAGTTTATGGGACAGAAATCAGCCCCAGCATTTT
TRBJ1-5 | TRBV7-6 | . | 12 | . | CASSRGSQPQHF | TGTGCCAGCAGTAGGGGTAGTCAGCCCCAGCATTTT
TRBJ2-7 | TRBV27 | many | 14 | TRBD2 | CASKAPTSDYEQYF | TGTGCCAGCAAGGCCCCAACTAGCGACTACGAGCAGTACTTC
TRBJ2-5 | TRBV30 | many | 14 | . | CAWTTQTRGETQYF | TGTGCCTGGACCACCCAAACCAGGGGAGAGACCCAGTACTTC
TRBJ2-3 | TRBV12-3/TRBV12-4 | many | 14 | TRBD1 | CASSPGQLLDTQYF | TGTGCCAGCAGTCCGGGACAGCTGCTGGATACGCAGTATTTT
TRBJ2-3 | TRBV20-1 | many | 13 | . | CSAAGGERYTQYF | TGCAGTGCCGCAGGAGGAGAGAGGTATACGCAGTATTTT
TRBJ2-3 | TRBV7-6 | many | 16 | TRBD2 | CASSPRLAGGTDTQYF | TGTGCCAGCAGCCCACGACTAGCGGGGGGCACAGATACGCAGTATTTT
TRBJ1-4 | TRBV7-9 | many | 15 | . | CASSSPGGIGEKLFF | TGTGCCAGCAGCTCCCCCGGGGGGATTGGTGAAAAACTGTTTTTT
TRBJ2-1 | TRBV11-2 | many | 18 | . | CASSLTRFGSNSYNEQFF | TGTGCCAGCAGCTTAACCCGCTTCGGCAGTAACAGCTACAATGAGCAGTTCTTC
TRBJ2-2 | TRBV6-2/TRBV6-3 | many | 16 | TRBD2 | CASRPSAGENTGELFF | TGTGCCAGCAGACCCTCAGCGGGAGAGAACACCGGGGAGCTGTTTTTT
TRBJ2-7 | TRBV27 | many | 13 | TRBD1 | CASSLRTGYEQYF | TGTGCCAGCAGTCTCAGGACAGGGTACGAGCAGTACTTC
TRBJ2-2 | TRBV2 | many | 15 | TRBD1 | CASTAGDSNTGELFF | TGTGCCAGCACGGCTGGGGACAGCAACACCGGGGAGCTGTTTTTT
TRBJ2-1 | TRBV3-1 | many | 14 | . | CASQGGNSYNEQFF | TGTGCCAGCCAGGGGGGTAATTCCTACAATGAGCAGTTCTTC
TRBJ2-7 | TRBV20-1 | many | 14 | TRBD1 | CSAYGTGLTYEQYF | TGCAGTGCTTATGGGACAGGCCTTACCTACGAGCAGTACTTC
TRBJ2-6 | TRBV4-3 | . | 16 | . | CASSQDRGSGANVLTF | TGCGCCAGCAGCCAAGATAGGGGCTCTGGGGCCAACGTCCTGACTTTC
TRBJ2-7 | TRBV4-3 | many | 16 | . | CASSQDSAGPSYEQYF | TGCGCCAGCAGCCAAGATTCGGCTGGCCCCTCCTACGAGCAGTACTTC
TRBJ1-5 | TRBV6-9 | many | 12 | . | CASSEYNQPQHF | TGTGCCAGCAGTGAATACAATCAGCCCCAGCATTTT
TRBJ2-1 | TRBV28 | many | 16 | . | CASSQSQFSGSNEQFF | TGTGCCAGCAGTCAGTCCCAGTTCTCCGGGAGCAATGAGCAGTTCTTC
TRBJ2-5 | TRBV7-7 | many | 13 | . | CASSLRTAETQYF | TGTGCTAGCAGCCTCCGGACAGCGGAGACCCAGTACTTC
TRBJ1-2 | TRBV2 | many | 13 | . | CASSGGDLRGYTF | TGTGCCAGCAGTGGTGGGGACTTGCGGGGCTACACCTTC
TRBJ1-5 | TRBV7-4 | . | 13 | . | CASSPTSNQAPLF | TGTGCCAGCAGCCCGACAAGCAACCAGGCTCCGCTTTTT
TRBJ1-1 | TRBV5-6 | . | 17 | TRBD1 | CASSLASWTGVVTEAFF | TGTGCCAGCAGCTTGGCTTCCTGGACAGGGGTTGTCACTGAAGCTTTCTTT
TRBJ2-5 | TRBV27 | many | 17 | TRBD2 | CASSKVPGLAGEETQYF | TGTGCCAGCAGTAAGGTCCCGGGACTAGCGGGAGAAGAGACCCAGTACTTC
TRBJ2-7 | TRBV30 | many | 11 | . | CAWKSDYEQYF | TGTGCCTGGAAGTCTGACTACGAGCAGTACTTC
TRBJ2-1 | TRBV29-1 | many | 15 | . | CTPSPNAKHNNEQFF | TGCACCCCTAGCCCCAACGCAAAACACAACAATGAGCAGTTCTTC
TRBJ2-3 | TRBV12-5 | many | 17 | TRBD2 | CASGSVAAGPSTDTQYF | TGTGCTAGTGGAAGTGTCGCAGCGGGGCCGAGCACAGATACGCAGTATTTT
TRBJ2-2 | TRBV19 | many | 13 | . | CASTPSLAGELFF | TGTGCCAGTACCCCTTCTTTGGCCGGGGAGCTGTTTTTT
TRBJ2-7 | TRBV27 | many | 16 | . | CASSILTGQRRYEQYF | TGTGCCAGCAGTATACTAACCGGACAGCGTAGATACGAGCAGTACTTC
TRBJ2-3 | TRBV7-6 | many | 15 | TRBD2 | CASTRTSGTTDTQYF | TGTGCCAGCACCAGGACTAGCGGGACCACAGATACGCAGTATTTT
TRBJ2-3 | TRBV19 | many | 13 | . | CASSMNPADTQYF | TGTGCCAGTAGTATGAACCCGGCAGATACGCAGTATTTT
TRBJ2-3 | TRBV12-3/TRBV12-4 | . | 16 | . | CAGSLSRGVSTDTQYF | TGTGCCGGCAGTTTGAGCAGGGGGGTTAGCACAGATACGCAGTATTTT
TRBJ2-3 | TRBV5-5 | many | 15 | . | CASSLLSGAWDTQYF | TGTGCCAGCAGCTTGCTGTCCGGGGCTTGGGATACGCAGTATTTT
TRBJ2-7 | TRBV30 | . | 14 | TRBD2 | CAWSPQSTSPEQYF | TGTGCCTGGAGCCCCCAATCGACTAGCCCCGAGCAGTACTTC
TRBJ1-4 | TRBV28 | many | 14 | . | CASSPVLGNEKLFF | TGTGCCAGCAGCCCCGTCCTGGGTAATGAAAAACTGTTTTTT
TRBJ2-3 | TRBV12-3/TRBV12-4 | many | 16 | TRBD2 | CASSGRTSGSTDTQYF | TGTGCCAGCAGTGGGCGGACTAGCGGCTCCACAGATACGCAGTATTTT
TRBJ2-1 | TRBV5-6 | once | 13 | . | CASSLAGHMEQFF | TGTGCCAGCAGCTTGGCAGGTCATATGGAGCAGTTCTTC
TRBJ1-1 | TRBV4-3 | many | 15 | . | CASSQDQAMNTEAFF | TGCGCCAGCAGCCAAGACCAAGCCATGAACACTGAAGCTTTCTTT
TRBJ1-1 | TRBV4-1 | many | 15 | . | CASSQGGGLDTEAFF | TGCGCCAGCAGCCAAGGCGGGGGGTTGGACACTGAAGCTTTCTTT
TRBJ1-5 | TRBV7-9 | many | 15 | TRBD1 | CASSPQTGDPQPQHF | TGTGCCAGCAGCCCCCAGACAGGGGATCCCCAGCCCCAGCATTTT
TRBJ2-7 | TRBV11-1 | few | 14 | . | CASSSTGDGYEQYF | TGTGCCAGCAGCTCAACAGGAGATGGGTACGAGCAGTACTTC
TRBJ1-1 | TRBV4-1 | many | 12 | . | CASSQDGVYAFF | TGCGCCAGCAGCCAAGACGGGGTATATGCTTTCTTT
TRBJ1-5 | TRBV29-1 | many | 16 | TRBD1 | CSDHRYIRGQRQPQHF | TGCAGCGACCATAGGTACATAAGGGGGCAACGCCAGCCCCAGCATTTT
TRBJ1-2 | TRBV9 | many | 10 | . | CASSGNGYTF | TGTGCCAGCAGCGGCAATGGCTACACCTTC
TRBJ2-7 | TRBV3-1 | many | 14 | . | CASSQPGSSYEQYF | TGTGCCAGCAGCCAACCCGGGAGCTCCTACGAGCAGTACTTC